This TCR beta chain was captured by sequencing in a study of T cell changes during pregnancy in multiple sclerosis. The data were produced by immunoSEQ multiplex PCR, yet TCRdb's version contains in-frame clones alone and is incomplete. The sample lists 40,000 to 60,000 clones, 95% occurring once. The CDR3 loop spans 17 amino acids. V dropped 1 base and J dropped 3; count of bases not matched to a gene: 8. The germline V gene encodes CDR1 SEHNR and CDR2 FQNEAQ (reference sequence). The source material was CD8+ T cells from peripheral blood mononuclear cells, sampled in the first trimester of pregnancy. The chain combines TRBV7-9 with TRBJ2-5; 10 nucleotides align to TRBD2. The receptor comes from a female donor with multiple sclerosis, enrolled in a pregnancy study. The CDR3, as DNA: TGTGCCAGCAGCTTAGGAGGGACTAGCGAAGTTAAAGAGACCCAGTACTTC. It encodes CASSLGGTSEVKETQYF.